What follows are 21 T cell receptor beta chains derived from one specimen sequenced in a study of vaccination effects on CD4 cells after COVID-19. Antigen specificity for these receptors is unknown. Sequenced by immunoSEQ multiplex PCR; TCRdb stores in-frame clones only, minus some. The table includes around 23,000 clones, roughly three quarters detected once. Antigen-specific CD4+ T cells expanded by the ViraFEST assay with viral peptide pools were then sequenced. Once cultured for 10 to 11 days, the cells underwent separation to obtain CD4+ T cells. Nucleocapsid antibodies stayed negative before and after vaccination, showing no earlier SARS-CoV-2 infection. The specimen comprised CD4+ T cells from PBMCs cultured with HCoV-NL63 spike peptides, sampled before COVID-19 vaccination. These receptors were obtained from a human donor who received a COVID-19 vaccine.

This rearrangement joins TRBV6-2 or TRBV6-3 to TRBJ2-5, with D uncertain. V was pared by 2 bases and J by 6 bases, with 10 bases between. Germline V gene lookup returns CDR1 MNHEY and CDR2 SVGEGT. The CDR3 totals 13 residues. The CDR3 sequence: CASSYRPTQTQYF. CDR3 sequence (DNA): TGTGCCAGCAGTTACCGACCGACACAGACCCAGTACTTC.

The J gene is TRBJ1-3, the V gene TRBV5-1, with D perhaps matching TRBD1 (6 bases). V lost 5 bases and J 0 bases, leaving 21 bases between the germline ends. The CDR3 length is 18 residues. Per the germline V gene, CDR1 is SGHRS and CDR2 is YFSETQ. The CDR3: CASSIAAGQSFSGNTIYF. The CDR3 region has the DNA TGCGCCAGCAGTATAGCGGCAGGACAGAGCTTCTCTGGAAACACCATATATTTT.

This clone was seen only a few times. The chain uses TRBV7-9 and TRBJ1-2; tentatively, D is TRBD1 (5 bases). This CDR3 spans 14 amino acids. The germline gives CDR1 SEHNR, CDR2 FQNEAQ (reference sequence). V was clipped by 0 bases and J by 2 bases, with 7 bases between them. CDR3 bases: TGTGCCAGCAGCTTAGCTGGGGGAAACTATGGCTACACCTTC. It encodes CASSLAGGNYGYTF.

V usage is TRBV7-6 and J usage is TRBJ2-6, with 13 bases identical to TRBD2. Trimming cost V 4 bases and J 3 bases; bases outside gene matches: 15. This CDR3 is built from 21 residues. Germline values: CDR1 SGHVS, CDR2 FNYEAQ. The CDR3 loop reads CASSSGLAGEGYAGGANVLTF. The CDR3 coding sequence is TGTGCCAGCAGCTCCGGACTAGCGGGAGAAGGATATGCTGGTGGGGCCAACGTCCTGACTTTC.

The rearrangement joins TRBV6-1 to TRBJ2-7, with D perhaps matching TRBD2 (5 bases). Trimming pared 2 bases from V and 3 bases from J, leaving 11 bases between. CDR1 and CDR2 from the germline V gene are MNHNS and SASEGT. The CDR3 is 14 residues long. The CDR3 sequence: CASSEIGVNYEQYF. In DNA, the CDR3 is TGTGCCAGCAGTGAAATCGGGGTAAACTACGAGCAGTACTTC.

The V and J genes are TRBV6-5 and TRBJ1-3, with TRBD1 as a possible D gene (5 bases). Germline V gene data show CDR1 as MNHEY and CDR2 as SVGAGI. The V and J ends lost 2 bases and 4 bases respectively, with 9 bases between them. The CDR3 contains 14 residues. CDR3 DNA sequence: TGTGCCAGCAGTTACGGGGCTAGGGGAAACACCATATATTTT. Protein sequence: CASSYGARGNTIYF.

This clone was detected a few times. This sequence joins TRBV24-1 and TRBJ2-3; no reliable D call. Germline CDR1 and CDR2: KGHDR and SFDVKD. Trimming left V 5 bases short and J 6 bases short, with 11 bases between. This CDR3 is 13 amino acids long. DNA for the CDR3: TGTGCCACCAGTGGCGAGTATTCGGATACGCAGTATTTT. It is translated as CATSGEYSDTQYF.

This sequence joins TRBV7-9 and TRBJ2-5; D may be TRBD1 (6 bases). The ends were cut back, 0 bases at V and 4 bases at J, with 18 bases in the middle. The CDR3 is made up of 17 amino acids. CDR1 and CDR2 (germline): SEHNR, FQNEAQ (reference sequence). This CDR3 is CASSLAVQGVGRETQYF. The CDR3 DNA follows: TGTGCCAGCAGCTTAGCGGTACAGGGTGTGGGACGAGAGACCCAGTACTTC.

CDR3 coding DNA: TGTGCCAGTAGTAGACTAGCGGGGGGAAGGATGGATAGCACAGATACGCAGTATTTT. This codes for CASSRLAGGRMDSTDTQYF. The rearrangement uses TRBV19 and TRBJ2-3; 13 nucleotides line up with TRBD2. Losses at the gene ends were 4 bases for V and 0 bases for J; bases not matched to a gene: 10. CDR3 size: 19 residues. Germline values: CDR1 LNHDA, CDR2 SQIVND (reference sequence).

CDR3 sequence: CASSLLGLAGNEQFF. The CDR3 nucleotides are TGCGCCAGCAGCCTACTGGGACTAGCGGGGAATGAGCAGTTCTTC. The rearrangement links TRBV4-1 to TRBJ2-1; TRBD2 matches 13 bases. Per germline, CDR1 MGHRA and CDR2 YSYEKL. This CDR3 is 15 amino acids long. V was pared by 4 bases and J by 7 bases, with 4 bases of the junction left unmatched.

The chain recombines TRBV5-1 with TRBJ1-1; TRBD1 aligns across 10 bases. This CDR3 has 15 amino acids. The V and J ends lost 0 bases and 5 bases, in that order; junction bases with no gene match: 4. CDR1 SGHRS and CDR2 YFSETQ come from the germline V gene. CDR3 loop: CASSLGQGARTEAFF. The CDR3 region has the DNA TGCGCCAGCAGCTTGGGACAGGGGGCACGGACTGAAGCTTTCTTT. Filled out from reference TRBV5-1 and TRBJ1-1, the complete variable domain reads KAGVTQTPRYLIKTRGQQVTLSCSPISGHRSVSWYQQTPGQGLQFLFEYFSETQRNKGNFPGRFSGRQFSNSRSEMNVSTLELGDSALYLCASSLGQGARTEAFFGQGTRLTVV.

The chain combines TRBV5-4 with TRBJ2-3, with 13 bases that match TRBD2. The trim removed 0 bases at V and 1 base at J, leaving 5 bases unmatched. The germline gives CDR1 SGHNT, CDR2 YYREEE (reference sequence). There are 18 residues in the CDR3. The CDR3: CASSLGPGTSGGTDTQYF. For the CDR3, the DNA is TGTGCCAGCAGCTTGGGGCCCGGGACTAGCGGGGGCACAGATACGCAGTATTTT.

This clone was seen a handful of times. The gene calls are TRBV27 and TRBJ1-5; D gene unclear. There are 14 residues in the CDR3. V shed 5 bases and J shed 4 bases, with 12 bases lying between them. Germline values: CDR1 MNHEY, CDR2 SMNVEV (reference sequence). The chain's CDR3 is CASSQLLGNQPQHF. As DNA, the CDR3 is TGTGCCAGCAGTCAACTACTGGGGAATCAGCCCCAGCATTTT.

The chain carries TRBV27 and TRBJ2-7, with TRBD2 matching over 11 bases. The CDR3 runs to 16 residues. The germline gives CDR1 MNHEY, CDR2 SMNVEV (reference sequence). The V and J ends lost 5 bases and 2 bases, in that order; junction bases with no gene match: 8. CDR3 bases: TGTGCCAGCAGTGCGGCCCCTAGCGGGGGGACCTACGAGCAGTACTTC. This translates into CASSAAPSGGTYEQYF.

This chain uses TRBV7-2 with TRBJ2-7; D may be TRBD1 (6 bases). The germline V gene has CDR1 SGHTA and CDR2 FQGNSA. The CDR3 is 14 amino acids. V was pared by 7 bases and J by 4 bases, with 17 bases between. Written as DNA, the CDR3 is TGTGCCAGCACCCTAGGACAGCAACGTTACGAGCAGTACTTC. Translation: CASTLGQQRYEQYF.

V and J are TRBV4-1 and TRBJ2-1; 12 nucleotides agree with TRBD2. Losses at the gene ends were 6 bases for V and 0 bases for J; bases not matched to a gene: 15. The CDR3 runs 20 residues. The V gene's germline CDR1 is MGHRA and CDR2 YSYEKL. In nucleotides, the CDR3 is TGCGCCAGCAGACAGGGACCCTGGACTAGCGGGACCAGCTCCTACAATGAGCAGTTCTTC. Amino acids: CASRQGPWTSGTSSYNEQFF.

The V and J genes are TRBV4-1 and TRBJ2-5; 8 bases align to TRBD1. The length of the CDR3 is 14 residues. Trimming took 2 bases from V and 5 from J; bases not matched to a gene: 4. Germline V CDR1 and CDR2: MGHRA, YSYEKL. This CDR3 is CASSQYRGMETQYF. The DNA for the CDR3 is TGCGCCAGCAGCCAATACAGGGGGATGGAGACCCAGTACTTC.

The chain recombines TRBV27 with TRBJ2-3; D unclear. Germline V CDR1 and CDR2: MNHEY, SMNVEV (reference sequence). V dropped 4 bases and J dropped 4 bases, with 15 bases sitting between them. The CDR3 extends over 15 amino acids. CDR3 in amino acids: CASSSVGDAPDTQYF. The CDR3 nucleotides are TGTGCCAGCAGTTCAGTAGGAGACGCACCAGATACGCAGTATTTT.

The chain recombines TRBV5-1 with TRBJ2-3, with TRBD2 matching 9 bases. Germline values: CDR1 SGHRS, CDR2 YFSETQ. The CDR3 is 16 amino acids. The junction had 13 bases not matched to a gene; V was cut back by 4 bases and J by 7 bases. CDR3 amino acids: CASSPREAGGANTQYF. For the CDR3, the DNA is TGCGCCAGCAGCCCCCGGGAAGCGGGAGGAGCGAATACGCAGTATTTT.

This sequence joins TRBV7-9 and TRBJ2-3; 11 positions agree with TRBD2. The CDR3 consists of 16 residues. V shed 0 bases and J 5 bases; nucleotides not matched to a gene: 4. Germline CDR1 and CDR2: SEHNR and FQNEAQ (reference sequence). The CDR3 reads CASSLALLAGGDTQYF. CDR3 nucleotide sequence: TGTGCCAGCAGCTTAGCGCTCCTAGCGGGGGGAGATACGCAGTATTTT.

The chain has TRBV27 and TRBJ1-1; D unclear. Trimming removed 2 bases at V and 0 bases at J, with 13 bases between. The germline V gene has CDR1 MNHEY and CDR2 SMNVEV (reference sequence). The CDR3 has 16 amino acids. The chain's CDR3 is CASSLVGRRMNTEAFF. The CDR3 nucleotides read TGTGCCAGCAGTTTAGTGGGGAGAAGAATGAACACTGAAGCTTTCTTT.